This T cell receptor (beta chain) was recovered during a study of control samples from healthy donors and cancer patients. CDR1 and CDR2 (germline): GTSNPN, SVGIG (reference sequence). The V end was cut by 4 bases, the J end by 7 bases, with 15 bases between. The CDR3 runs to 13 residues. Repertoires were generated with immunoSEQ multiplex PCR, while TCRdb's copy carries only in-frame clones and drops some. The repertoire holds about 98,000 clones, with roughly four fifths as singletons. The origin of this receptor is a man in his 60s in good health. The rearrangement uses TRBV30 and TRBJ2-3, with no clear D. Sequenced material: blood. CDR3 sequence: CAWKLGGPHTQYF. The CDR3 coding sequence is TGTGCCTGGAAACTTGGCGGTCCCCATACGCAGTATTTT.